This is a list of T cell receptor beta chains from one sample in a study of blood T cell repertoires in COVID-19. Measured with immunoSEQ multiplex PCR; TCRdb has only the in-frame clones, and not every one. This sample has around 450,000 clones; 87% occur once, and the top ten carry roughly 0.7%. The sample taken for sequencing was PBMCs or T cells enriched from blood (not recorded which). Receptors originate from a woman aged 18-29 years who had recovered from COVID-19. The CDR3 runs from the conserved cysteine through the conserved F or W. Each record gives: D gene, clone size, J gene, V gene, CDR3 DNA, CDR3 protein. D genes are given only for firm matches. Clone size appears in some rows only: once, few, many, or a class for an expanded clone.

. | few | TRBJ1-3 | TRBV2 | TGTGCCAGCAGTGAATACCGCGTCGGAGCCTCTGGAAACACCATATATTTT | CASSEYRVGASGNTIYF
TRBD1 | . | TRBJ1-1 | TRBV4-2 | TGTGCCAGCAGCCAACGACAGGGAGACACTGAAGCTTTCTTT | CASSQRQGDTEAFF
. | . | TRBJ2-7 | TRBV11-2 | TGTGCCAGCACCCCTGTTCTAGGAAGGCAGTACTTC | CASTPVLGRQYF
. | . | TRBJ1-6 | TRBV2 | TGTGCCAGCAGTTCCGACAGGTTACGTTCACCCCTCCACTTT | CASSSDRLRSPLHF
. | once | TRBJ2-5 | TRBV18 | TGTGCCAGCTCACCAAGCGACGCTAGAGGGACCCAGTACTTC | CASSPSDARGTQYF
TRBD1 | once | TRBJ2-5 | TRBV28 | TGTGCCAGCACCCCCGGACAGGGAGAGACCCAGTACTTC | CASTPGQGETQYF
. | . | TRBJ2-1 | TRBV12-3/TRBV12-4 | TGTGCCAGCAGCCAACGGTACAATGAGCAGTTCTTC | CASSQRYNEQFF
. | . | TRBJ2-2 | TRBV5-1 | TGCGCCAGCAGCTTGGTTATAGCGGCCGGGGAGCTGTTTTTT | CASSLVIAAGELFF
. | . | TRBJ1-5 | TRBV28 | TGTGCCAGCAGTTTATGGGGGGGGGTTAATCAGCCCCAGCATTTT | CASSLWGGVNQPQHF
TRBD2 | . | TRBJ2-7 | TRBV5-5 | TGTGCCAGCAGCTCCGGACTAGCGGGGGGCGCCTACGAGCAGTACTTC | CASSSGLAGGAYEQYF
. | . | TRBJ1-2 | TRBV3-1/TRBV3-2 | TGTGCCAGCAGCCCCAGTCGGGGGGGCTACACCTTC | CASSPSRGGYTF
TRBD1 | . | TRBJ1-2 | TRBV29-1 | TGCAGCGCCCGACAGGGGCCAAACTATGGCTACACCTTC | CSARQGPNYGYTF
. | . | TRBJ1-5 | TRBV4-1 | TGCGCCAGCAGCCAAGTTAGGACAGAGATTAGCAATCAGCCCCAGCATTTT | CASSQVRTEISNQPQHF
. | few | TRBJ1-5 | TRBV7-2 | TGTGCCAGCAGCTTAGGCAGAATAAATCAGCCCCAGCATTTT | CASSLGRINQPQHF
TRBD1 | . | TRBJ2-5 | TRBV5-5 | TGTGCCAGCAGCCTTCGGACAGGGCTAGGAGTAATGCAAGAGACCCAGTACTTC | CASSLRTGLGVMQETQYF
. | once | TRBJ1-1 | TRBV4-1 | TGCGCCAGCAGCCAAGAAGGGCCGGGGTGGGGCACTGAAGCTTTCTTT | CASSQEGPGWGTEAFF
. | . | TRBJ2-7 | TRBV2 | TGTGCCAGCAGGGGGGCCAGGGGTTGGAACGAGCAGTACTTC | CASRGARGWNEQYF
TRBD1 | . | TRBJ2-5 | TRBV5-8 | TGTGCCAGCAGCGAGGGGACAGGGGGCTCAGAGACCCAGTACTTC | CASSEGTGGSETQYF
. | . | TRBJ2-3 | TRBV18 | TGTGCCAGCTCACCACCCAGGGGCACAGATACGCAGTATTTT | CASSPPRGTDTQYF
. | once | TRBJ1-1 | TRBV7-8 | TGTGCCAGCAGCCCCGGTAGGAAGTGGGAGAGCACTGAAGCTTTCTTT | CASSPGRKWESTEAFF
. | . | TRBJ2-2 | TRBV7-9 | TGTGCCAGCAGCTTGAGGACAGCGGACACCGGGGAGCTGTTTTTT | CASSLRTADTGELFF
TRBD1 | . | TRBJ1-1 | TRBV5-8 | TGTGCCAGCAGCTGGGACAGGGGATGGGACACTGAAGCTTTCTTT | CASSWDRGWDTEAFF
TRBD1 | . | TRBJ1-6 | TRBV19 | TGTGCCAGTAGCCTACCGCCGGGACAGAATAATTCACCCCTCCACTTT | CASSLPPGQNNSPLHF
. | few | TRBJ1-1 | TRBV30 | TGTGCCTGGAACAGGGACACTGAAGCTTTCTTT | CAWNRDTEAFF
TRBD2 | . | TRBJ2-5 | TRBV7-9 | TGTGCCAGCAGCGCCGGGGGGGTGCGAGAGACCCAGTACTTC | CASSAGGVRETQYF
. | . | TRBJ1-1 | TRBV6-5 | TGTGCCAGCAGTTACTCCTGGAGAAGCACTGAAGCTTTCTTT | CASSYSWRSTEAFF
. | once | TRBJ2-2 | TRBV21-1 | TGTGCCAGCGCCGTAACTCCTCCCTTTGACAGGGAATCGAACACCGGGGAGCTGTTTTTT | CASAVTPPFDRESNTGELFF
TRBD1 | . | TRBJ2-2 | TRBV5-1 | TGCGCCAGCAGCCTGAGTCCGGGACAGGGAACGGGGGAGCTGTTTTTT | CASSLSPGQGTGELFF
. | . | TRBJ2-5 | TRBV19 | TGTGCCAGTAGTCCGTGGACTAACGGCCCCAAAGAGACCCAGTACTTC | CASSPWTNGPKETQYF
. | once | TRBJ2-2 | TRBV28 | TGTGCCAGCAGTATCGGGGGGCCCGGGGAGCTGTTTTTT | CASSIGGPGELFF
. | once | TRBJ1-6 | TRBV7-3 | TGTGCCAGCAGCCTGGAAAGGCCAGGGAATTCACCCCTCCACTTT | CASSLERPGNSPLHF
. | . | TRBJ1-5 | TRBV25-1 | TGTGCCAGCAGTGAACCAGGGGTCGATCAGCCCCAGCATTTT | CASSEPGVDQPQHF
TRBD2 | . | TRBJ2-3 | TRBV19 | TGTGCCAGTAGTCCCGGACTAGCGGGGGGGGCAGATACGCAGTATTTT | CASSPGLAGGADTQYF
. | once | TRBJ1-1 | TRBV3-1/TRBV3-2 | TGTGCCAGCAGCCCGTGGACAGTCCCGATGAACACTGAAGCTTTCTTT | CASSPWTVPMNTEAFF
. | . | TRBJ1-1 | TRBV24-1 | TGTGCCACCATGGCGGGGTCTGAAGCTTTCTTT | CATMAGSEAFF
. | . | TRBJ2-3 | TRBV28 | TGTGCCAGCGATATTGGAGCTCAAGGCACAGATACGCAGTATTTT | CASDIGAQGTDTQYF
TRBD1 | . | TRBJ2-1 | TRBV3-1/TRBV3-2 | TGTGCCAGCAGCCCCAACTCCGGGACAGGGTATGAGCAGTTCTTC | CASSPNSGTGYEQFF
. | . | TRBJ1-2 | TRBV2 | TGTGCCAGCAGTGCCCGTGTAGGGGAGGTCTATGGCTACACCTTC | CASSARVGEVYGYTF
TRBD2 | . | TRBJ2-1 | TRBV30 | TGTGCCTGGCTCGGGGGGGGACCGAACAATGAGCAGTTCTTC | CAWLGGGPNNEQFF
TRBD1 | . | TRBJ1-5 | TRBV5-1 | TGCGCCAGCAGCTCGACAGGGAATAGCAATCAGCCCCAGCATTTT | CASSSTGNSNQPQHF
. | . | TRBJ1-2 | TRBV7-9 | TGTGCCAGCAGCTTGTCACAAGGGGATGGCTACACCTTC | CASSLSQGDGYTF
. | . | TRBJ2-5 | TRBV7-8 | TGTGCCAGCAGCCAGCCATATCTTGGGCCCCAAGAGACCCAGTACTTC | CASSQPYLGPQETQYF
TRBD2 | . | TRBJ2-1 | TRBV5-1 | TGCGCCAGCAGCTCCCTGACTAGCGGCAATGAGCAGTTCTTC | CASSSLTSGNEQFF
. | . | TRBJ2-7 | TRBV10-3 | TGTGCCATCAGTGAGTTTGTCGACGAGCAGTACTTC | CAISEFVDEQYF
. | . | TRBJ2-1 | TRBV7-9 | TGTGCCAGCAGCTTAGGAGGAGGGGAGCAGTTCTTC | CASSLGGGEQFF
TRBD1 | . | TRBJ1-2 | TRBV7-9 | TGTGCCAGCAGCTTGGGACAGGGCTATGGCTACACCTTC | CASSLGQGYGYTF
. | . | TRBJ2-5 | TRBV24-1 | TGTGCCACCAGTGATTTGAGGAGGGTGGCGTACTTC | CATSDLRRVAYF
TRBD1 | . | TRBJ1-2 | TRBV5-6 | TGTGCCAGCAGCCCATACGACAGGGACTATGGCTACACCTTC | CASSPYDRDYGYTF
. | few | TRBJ2-3 | TRBV13 | TGTGCCAGCAGCTTAAATGCGGGGGCGGTCGCAGATACGCAGTATTTT | CASSLNAGAVADTQYF
TRBD2 | . | TRBJ2-1 | TRBV30 | TGTGCCTGGAGTAGGGAGGGCGGCAATGAGCAGTTCTTC | CAWSREGGNEQFF
. | . | TRBJ1-2 | TRBV5-1 | TGCGCCAGCAGTGATACAGAAATCTATGGCTACACCTTC | CASSDTEIYGYTF
. | . | TRBJ1-2 | TRBV2 | TGTGCCAGCTTGGGGCTATTGGGCTACACCTTC | CASLGLLGYTF
. | . | TRBJ1-5 | TRBV2 | TGTGCCAGCAGTCCGGCGGGGGGCGGCCAGCATTTT | CASSPAGGGQHF
. | . | TRBJ1-5 | TRBV7-8 | TGTGCCAGCAGCTTAGGCGTCCGGGAGTATAGCAATCAGCCCCAGCATTTT | CASSLGVREYSNQPQHF
. | . | TRBJ2-7 | TRBV11-2 | TGTGCCAGCAGCAGCAACAGGGCCGAGCAGTACTTC | CASSSNRAEQYF